This T cell receptor beta chain appears in the sequencing data of a study of T-cell memory formation after mild COVID-19. Overall study: Most TCR clusters belonged to a single donor. Study results and limitations: Contracting clones localized mainly to CM and EM when CD4+ and mainly to EMRA when CD8+. Clones contracting over day 15 to 85 were CD4/CD8 balanced, with later expanders leaning CD4+.

One entry per CDR3 protein, called by TCRdb with MiXCR from the 5' RACE reads. The sample has 470,000 or so distinct CDR3 sequences, around 20% seen once. Regarding this clonotype: Its target is unknown.

Per the germline V gene, CDR1 is SGHKS and CDR2 is YYEKEE (reference sequence). Trimming removed 4 bases from V and 1 base from J, with 28 bases in between. CDR3 length equals 20 residues. The clonotype originates from an adult woman who had mild COVID-19 (a few samples of this study predate the infection). Cell type and time point are not known. The source material was PBMCs or a T cell subset sorted from them (not recorded which). The V call is TRBV5-5, the J call TRBJ2-3; D possibly matches TRBD1 or TRBD2 (7 bases each). The CDR3 DNA is TGTGCCAGCAGCCCGACCCGGGGAGGGGGCGTCAATTCGGGCACAGATACGCAGTATTTT. It translates to CASSPTRGGGVNSGTDTQYF.